What follows describes a single T cell receptor beta chain. Antigen unknown. Ophthalmopathy patients showed a Clinical Activity Score of at least 3, NOSPECS grade of at least 4 and duration under 3 months. The authors obtained PBMCs from roughly 10 ml of fresh peripheral blood. RNA transcripts provided the source from which TCR beta CDR3 regions were amplified. First-round RT-PCR targeting the TCR CDR3 was performed with the HTBI primer set. TCRdb analysed the multiplex PCR reads with MiXCR anew, one entry per CDR3 protein. The profile shows 330,000 or so distinct CDR3 sequences, 15% to 20% of them singletons. These data originate in a study of T cells in Graves' hyperthyroidism and ophthalmopathy. Study-wide findings and caveats: With a median lead of approximately six months before onset, the model predicted ophthalmopathy. Also found in blood were most expanded thyroid clonotypes above 0.001.

The clonotype was recovered from a middle-aged woman with Graves' ophthalmopathy. Input material: blood.

In nucleotides, the CDR3 is TGTGCCTGGGGGACCCCGGGGGCCCACGAGCAGTACTTC. As protein: CAWGTPGAHEQYF. The chain employs TRBV30 and TRBJ2-7; D possibly uses TRBD1 or TRBD2 (6 bases each). V lost 5 bases, J lost 5 bases, and 16 bases lay in between. CDR3 length: 13 amino acids. CDR1 is GTSNPN, CDR2 SVGIG, per germline (reference sequence).